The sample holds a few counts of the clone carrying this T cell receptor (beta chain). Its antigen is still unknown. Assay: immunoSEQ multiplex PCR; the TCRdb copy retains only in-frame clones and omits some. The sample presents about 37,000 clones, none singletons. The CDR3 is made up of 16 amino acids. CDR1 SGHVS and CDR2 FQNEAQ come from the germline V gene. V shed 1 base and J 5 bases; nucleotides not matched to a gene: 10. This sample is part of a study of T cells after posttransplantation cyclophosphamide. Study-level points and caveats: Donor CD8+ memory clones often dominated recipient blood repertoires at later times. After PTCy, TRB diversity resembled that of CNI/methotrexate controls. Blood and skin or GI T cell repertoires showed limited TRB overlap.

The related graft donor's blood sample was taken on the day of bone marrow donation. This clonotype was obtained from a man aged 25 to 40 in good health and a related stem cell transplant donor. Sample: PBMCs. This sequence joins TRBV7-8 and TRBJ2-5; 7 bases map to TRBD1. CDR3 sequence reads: CASSLGVHRGEETQYF. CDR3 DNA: TGTGCCAGCAGCTTAGGGGTTCACAGGGGCGAGGAGACCCAGTACTTC.